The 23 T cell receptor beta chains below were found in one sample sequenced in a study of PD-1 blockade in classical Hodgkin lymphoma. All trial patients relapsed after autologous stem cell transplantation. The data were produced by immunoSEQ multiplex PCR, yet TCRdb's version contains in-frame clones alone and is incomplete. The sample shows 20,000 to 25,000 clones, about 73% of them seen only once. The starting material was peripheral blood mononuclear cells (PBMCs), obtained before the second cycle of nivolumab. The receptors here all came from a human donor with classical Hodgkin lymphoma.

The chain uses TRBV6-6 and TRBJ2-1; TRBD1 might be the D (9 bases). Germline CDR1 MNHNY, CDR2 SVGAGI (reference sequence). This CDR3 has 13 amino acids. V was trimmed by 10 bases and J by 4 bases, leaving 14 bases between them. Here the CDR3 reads CANSGTGYNEQFF. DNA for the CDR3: TGTGCCAATAGCGGGACAGGGTACAATGAGCAGTTCTTC.

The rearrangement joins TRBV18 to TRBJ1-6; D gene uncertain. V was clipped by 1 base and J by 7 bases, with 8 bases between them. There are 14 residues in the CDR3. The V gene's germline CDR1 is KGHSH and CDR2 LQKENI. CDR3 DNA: TGTGCCAGCTCACCACTTGTCGGAAATTCACCCCTCCACTTT. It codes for CASSPLVGNSPLHF.

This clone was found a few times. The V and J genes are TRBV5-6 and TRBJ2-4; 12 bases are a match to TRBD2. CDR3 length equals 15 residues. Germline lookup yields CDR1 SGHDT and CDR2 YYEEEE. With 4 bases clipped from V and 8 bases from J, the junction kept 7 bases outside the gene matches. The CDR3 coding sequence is TGTGCCAGCAGCGGACTGACTAGCGGGAGTTACATTCAGTACTTC. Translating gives CASSGLTSGSYIQYF. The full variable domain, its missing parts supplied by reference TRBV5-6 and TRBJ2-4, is DAGVTQSPTHLIKTRGQQVTLRCSPKSGHDTVSWYQQALGQGPQFIFQYYEEEERQRGNFPDRFSGHQFPNYSSELNVNALLLGDSALYLCASSGLTSGSYIQYFGAGTRLSVL.

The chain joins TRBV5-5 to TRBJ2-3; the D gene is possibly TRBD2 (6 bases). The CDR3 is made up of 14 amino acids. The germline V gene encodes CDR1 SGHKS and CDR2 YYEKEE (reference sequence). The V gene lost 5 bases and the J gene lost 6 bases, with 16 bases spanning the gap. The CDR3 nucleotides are TGTGCCAGCAGTTTCCCGGATGGGGGGGATACGCAGTATTTT. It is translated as CASSFPDGGDTQYF.

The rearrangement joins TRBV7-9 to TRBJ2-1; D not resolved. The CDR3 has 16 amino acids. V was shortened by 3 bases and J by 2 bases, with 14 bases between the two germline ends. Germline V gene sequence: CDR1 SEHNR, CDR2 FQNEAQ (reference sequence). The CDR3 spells CASSFSSGWTYNEQFF. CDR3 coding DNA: TGTGCCAGCAGCTTTTCATCCGGGTGGACCTACAATGAGCAGTTCTTC. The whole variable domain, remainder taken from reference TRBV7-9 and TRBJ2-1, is DTGVSQNPRHKITKRGQNVTFRCDPISEHNRLYWYRQTLGQGPEFLTYFQNEAQLEKSRLLSDRFSAERPKGSFSTLEIQRTEQGDSAMYLCASSFSSGWTYNEQFFGPGTRLTVL.

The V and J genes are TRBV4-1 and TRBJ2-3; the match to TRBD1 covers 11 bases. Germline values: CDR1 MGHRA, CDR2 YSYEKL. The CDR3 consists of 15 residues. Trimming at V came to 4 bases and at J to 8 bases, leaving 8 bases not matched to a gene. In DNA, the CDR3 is TGCGCCAGCAGCCTAACCGGGACAGGGGGGGCTACGCAGTATTTT. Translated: CASSLTGTGGATQYF.

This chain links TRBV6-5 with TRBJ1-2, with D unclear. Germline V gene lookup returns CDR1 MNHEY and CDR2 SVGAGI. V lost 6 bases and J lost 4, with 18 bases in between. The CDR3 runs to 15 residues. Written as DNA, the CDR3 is TGTGCCAGCAGCGTCCAGGCCGCCAGTGGCTATGGCTACACCTTC. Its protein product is CASSVQAASGYGYTF.

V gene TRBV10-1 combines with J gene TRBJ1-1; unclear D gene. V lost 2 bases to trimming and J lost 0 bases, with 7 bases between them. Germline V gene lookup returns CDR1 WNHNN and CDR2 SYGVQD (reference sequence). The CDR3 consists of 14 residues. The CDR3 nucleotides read TGCGCCAGCAGTGAGGGACGGATGAACACTGAAGCTTTCTTT. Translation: CASSEGRMNTEAFF.

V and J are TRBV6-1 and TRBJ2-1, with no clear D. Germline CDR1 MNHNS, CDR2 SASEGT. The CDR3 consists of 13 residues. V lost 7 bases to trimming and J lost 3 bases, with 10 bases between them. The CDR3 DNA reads TGTGCCAGCAACCCGGGCAACTACAATGAGCAGTTCTTC. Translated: CASNPGNYNEQFF.

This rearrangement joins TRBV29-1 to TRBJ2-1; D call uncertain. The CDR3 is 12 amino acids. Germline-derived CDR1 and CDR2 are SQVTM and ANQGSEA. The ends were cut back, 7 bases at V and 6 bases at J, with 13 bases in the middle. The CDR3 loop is CSAQASGNEQFF. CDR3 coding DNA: TGCAGCGCCCAAGCGTCGGGCAATGAGCAGTTCTTC.

The CDR3 region is CASSAITYEKLFF. The CDR3 DNA is TGTGCCAGCAGCGCAATCACGTATGAAAAACTGTTTTTT. J is TRBJ1-4 and V is TRBV6-1; D gene unclear. Trimming removed 6 bases from V and 6 bases from J, with 11 bases in between. The germline CDR1 and CDR2 sequences are MNHNS and SASEGT. The CDR3 has 13 residues.

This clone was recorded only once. CDR3 in DNA: TGTGCCAGCAGTCCCACCCCTCCGGGACTAGCGGGAGGGTCTGGGGCCAACGTCCTGACTTTC. Its protein is CASSPTPPGLAGGSGANVLTF. The chain uses TRBV27 and TRBJ2-6; 16 bases agree with TRBD2. The ends lost 5 bases at V and 1 base at J; junction bases unmatched: 11. The CDR3 consists of 21 residues. Germline V lookup: CDR1 MNHEY, CDR2 SMNVEV (reference sequence).

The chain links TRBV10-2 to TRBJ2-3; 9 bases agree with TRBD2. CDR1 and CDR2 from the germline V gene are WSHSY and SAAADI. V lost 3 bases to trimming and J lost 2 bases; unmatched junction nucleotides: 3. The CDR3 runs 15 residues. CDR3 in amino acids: CASSDPSGITDTQYF. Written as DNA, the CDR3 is TGCGCCAGCAGTGATCCTAGCGGGATCACAGATACGCAGTATTTT.

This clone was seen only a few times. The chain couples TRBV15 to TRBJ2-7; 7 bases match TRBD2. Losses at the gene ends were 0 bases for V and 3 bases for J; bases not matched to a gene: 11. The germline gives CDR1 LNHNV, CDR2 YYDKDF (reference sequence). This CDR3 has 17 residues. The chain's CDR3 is CATSRDLGQAGLYEQYF. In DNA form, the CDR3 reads TGTGCCACCAGCAGAGATCTTGGGCAAGCGGGACTCTACGAGCAGTACTTC.

The CDR3, as DNA: TGTGCCAGCAGCTTAGGGATCTCTGGGGCCAACGTCCTGACTTTC. It translates to CASSLGISGANVLTF. The V call is TRBV11-2, the J call TRBJ2-6; D call uncertain. Trimming took off 1 base at V and 0 bases at J, with 4 bases between the two ends. The CDR3 contains 15 residues. CDR1 and CDR2 from the germline V gene are SGHAT and FQNNGV.

The CDR3 DNA sequence: TGTGCCAGCAGTGAGTCCGTTAGCCACTACGAGCAGTACTTC. Amino acids: CASSESVSHYEQYF. The rearrangement links TRBV6-1 to TRBJ2-7; D gene uncertain. The CDR3 runs 14 residues. Germline values: CDR1 MNHNS, CDR2 SASEGT. The V end was cut by 3 bases, the J end by 3 bases, with 12 bases between.

The CDR3 protein is CASSSRLISGNTGELFF. The CDR3 DNA sequence: TGCGCCAGCAGCTCCCGTCTAATTAGCGGTAACACCGGGGAGCTGTTTTTT. V and J are TRBV5-1 and TRBJ2-2; the D gene is possibly TRBD2 (6 bases). CDR1 is SGHRS and CDR2 is YFSETQ in the germline V gene. The CDR3 consists of 17 residues. The V end was cut by 3 bases, the J end by 2 bases, with 17 bases between.

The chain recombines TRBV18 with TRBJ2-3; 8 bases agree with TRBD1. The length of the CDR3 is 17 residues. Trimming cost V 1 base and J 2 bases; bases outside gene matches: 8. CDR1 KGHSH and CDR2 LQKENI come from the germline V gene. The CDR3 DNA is TGTGCCAGCTCACCACAAGCCCAGGGGGCTGTCACAGATACGCAGTATTTT. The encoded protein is CASSPQAQGAVTDTQYF.

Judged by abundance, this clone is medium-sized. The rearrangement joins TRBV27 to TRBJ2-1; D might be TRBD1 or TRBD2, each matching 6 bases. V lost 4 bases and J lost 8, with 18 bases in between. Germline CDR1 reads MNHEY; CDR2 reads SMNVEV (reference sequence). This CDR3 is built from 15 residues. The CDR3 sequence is CASSWGVGGGYEQFF. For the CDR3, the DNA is TGTGCCAGCAGTTGGGGGGTGGGGGGCGGATATGAGCAGTTCTTC.

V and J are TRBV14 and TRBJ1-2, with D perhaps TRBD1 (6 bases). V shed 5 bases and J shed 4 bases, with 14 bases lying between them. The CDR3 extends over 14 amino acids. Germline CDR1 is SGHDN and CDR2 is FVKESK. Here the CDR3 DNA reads TGTGCCAGCAGCGCGATTGGACAGAGCTATGGCTACACCTTC. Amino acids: CASSAIGQSYGYTF.

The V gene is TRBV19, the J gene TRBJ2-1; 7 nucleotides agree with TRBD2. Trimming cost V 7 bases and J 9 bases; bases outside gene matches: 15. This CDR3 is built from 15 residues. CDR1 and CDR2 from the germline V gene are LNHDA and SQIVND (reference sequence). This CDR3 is CASMSLADTPIEQFF. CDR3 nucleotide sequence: TGTGCCAGTATGAGCCTAGCGGACACACCTATTGAGCAGTTCTTC.

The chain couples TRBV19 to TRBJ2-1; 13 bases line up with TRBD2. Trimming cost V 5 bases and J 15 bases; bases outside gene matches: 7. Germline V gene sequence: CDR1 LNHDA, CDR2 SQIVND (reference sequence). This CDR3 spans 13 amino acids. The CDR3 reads CASSLGLAGALFF. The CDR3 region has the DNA TGTGCCAGTAGTTTAGGACTAGCGGGAGCCTTGTTCTTC.

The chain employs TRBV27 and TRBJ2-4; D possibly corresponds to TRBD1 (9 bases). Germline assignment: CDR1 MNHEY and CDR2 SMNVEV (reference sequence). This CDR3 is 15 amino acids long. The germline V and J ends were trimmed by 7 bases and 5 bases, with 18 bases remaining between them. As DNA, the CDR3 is TGTGCCAGCACCGGGGGGGGACAGGGCGAAAACATTCAGTACTTC. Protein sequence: CASTGGGQGENIQYF.